Listed below are T cell receptor beta chains from one sample, sequenced in a study of blood T cell repertoires in COVID-19. Here immunoSEQ multiplex PCR was the method, and the copy in TCRdb shows in-frame clones only, minus some. The table lists 200,000 to 300,000 clones, around 81% of them singletons. Sequencing input: peripheral blood. These receptors were collected from a woman over 75 with COVID-19, enrolled during active disease. Each CDR3 is given with its conserved first and last residue. The D gene is left open where the match is weak. Not all rows give a size; the values are once, few, many and, for expanded clones, a class.

d_call,clone_size,j_call,v_call,cdr3_nt,cdr3_aa
.,.,TRBJ1-2,TRBV7-9,TGTGCCAGCAGCTTGGCAGGAAGAATATATGGCTACACCTTC,CASSLAGRIYGYTF
TRBD1,.,TRBJ2-1,TRBV18,TGTGCCAGCTCACGCCCGACAGGGGGATACAATGAGCAGTTCTTC,CASSRPTGGYNEQFF
TRBD1,.,TRBJ1-2,TRBV4-1,TGCGCCAGCAGCAGGGGACAGGGGCAGGGCTACACCTTC,CASSRGQGQGYTF
.,.,TRBJ1-1,TRBV4-1,TGCGCCAGCAGCCAACCCGGTGGGAGCAACACTGAAGCTTTCTTT,CASSQPGGSNTEAFF
TRBD2,few,TRBJ2-2,TRBV18,TGTGCCAGCTCCGCGGGAGCTAGCGACACCGGGGAGCTGTTTTTT,CASSAGASDTGELFF
TRBD2,.,TRBJ2-3,TRBV18,TGTGCCAGCTCACCCCTAGCGGGGGCCACAGATACGCAGTATTTT,CASSPLAGATDTQYF
TRBD1,.,TRBJ1-2,TRBV5-4,TGTGCCAGCAGCCCGACAGGGGAGGTCTATGGCTACACCTTC,CASSPTGEVYGYTF
TRBD1,.,TRBJ1-2,TRBV18,TGTGCCAGCTCACCGGACAGGGGAATCTATGGCTACACCTTC,CASSPDRGIYGYTF
TRBD1,.,TRBJ1-1,TRBV5-5,TGTGCCAGCAGCTGGACAGGGGCGAACACTGAAGCTTTCTTT,CASSWTGANTEAFF
.,.,TRBJ2-3,TRBV30,TGTGCCTGGAGTTTCCTCGATACGCAGTATTTT,CAWSFLDTQYF
TRBD2,.,TRBJ2-1,TRBV24-1,TGTGCCACCAGTGGCGGAGGACTAGGAGGGAATGAGCAGTTCTTC,CATSGGGLGGNEQFF
.,.,TRBJ1-1,TRBV10-3,TGTGCCTCAGGCGGGGTAATCACTGAAGCTTTCTTT,CASGGVITEAFF
TRBD1,.,TRBJ1-1,TRBV5-1,TGCGCCAGCAGCTTGTCGGGGACAGGGTATGAAGCTTTCTTT,CASSLSGTGYEAFF
.,.,TRBJ1-5,TRBV19,TGTGCCAGTAGTGTACAGGGTCTCGATCAGCCCCAGCATTTT,CASSVQGLDQPQHF
.,few,TRBJ1-2,TRBV3-1/TRBV3-2,TGTGCCAGCAGCCAAGATGGAGCAGGGCACACCTTC,CASSQDGAGHTF
.,.,TRBJ1-2,TRBV18,TGTGCCAGCTCACCATTGGAGGGAAAAGGCTACACCTTC,CASSPLEGKGYTF
.,.,TRBJ2-1,TRBV3-1/TRBV3-2,TGTGCCAGCAGCCAAGATATGGGTTTACTTCGGAGAGGTGGGCAGTTCTTC,CASSQDMGLLRRGGQFF
.,.,TRBJ1-6,TRBV28,TGTGCCAGCAGCTACCCCGACAACTATAATTCACCCCTCCACTTT,CASSYPDNYNSPLHF
.,once,TRBJ1-1,TRBV6-4,TGTGCCACCCCTGGGGGGTGGACTGAAGCTTTCTTT,CATPGGWTEAFF
TRBD1,.,TRBJ2-3,TRBV5-1,TGCGCCAGCAGCCCGCTCCCCAGGGGGAGCACAGATACGCAGTATTTT,CASSPLPRGSTDTQYF
TRBD1,.,TRBJ1-3,TRBV7-6,TGTGCCAGCAGCAGGACAGGGTCTCTCGGAAACACCATATATTTT,CASSRTGSLGNTIYF
TRBD1,.,TRBJ1-1,TRBV10-2,TGCGCCAGCAGTGATACTGGGACAGCCACTGAAGCTTTCTTT,CASSDTGTATEAFF
TRBD2,.,TRBJ2-7,TRBV5-1,TGCGCCAGCAGCCCCCGAGGAGCGGGGGGCTTCTACGAGCAGTACTTC,CASSPRGAGGFYEQYF
.,.,TRBJ1-6,TRBV27,TGTGCCAGCCGCCTTTCGGGGGGCTCCTATAATTCACCCCTCCACTTT,CASRLSGGSYNSPLHF